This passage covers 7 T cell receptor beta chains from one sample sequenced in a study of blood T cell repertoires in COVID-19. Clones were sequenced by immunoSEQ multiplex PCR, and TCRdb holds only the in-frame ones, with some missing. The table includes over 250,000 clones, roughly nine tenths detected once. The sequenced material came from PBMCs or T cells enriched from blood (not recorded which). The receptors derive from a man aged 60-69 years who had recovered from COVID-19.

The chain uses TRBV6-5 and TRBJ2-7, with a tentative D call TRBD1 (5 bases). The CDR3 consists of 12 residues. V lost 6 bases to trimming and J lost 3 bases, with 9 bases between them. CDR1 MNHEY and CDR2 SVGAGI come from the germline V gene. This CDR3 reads CASRQDNYEQYF. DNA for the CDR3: TGTGCCAGCAGACAGGACAACTACGAGCAGTACTTC.

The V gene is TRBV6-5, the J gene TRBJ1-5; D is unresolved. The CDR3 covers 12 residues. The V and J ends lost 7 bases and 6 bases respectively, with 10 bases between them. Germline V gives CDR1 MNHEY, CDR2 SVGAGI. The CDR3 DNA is TGTGCCAGCACATGGTCGGGTCAGCCCCAGCATTTT. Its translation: CASTWSGQPQHF.

CDR3 in amino acids: CASSRGSVGNEQYF. The CDR3 region has the DNA TGCGCCAGCAGCCGCGGGTCAGTCGGGAACGAGCAGTACTTC. This chain joins TRBV5-1 and TRBJ2-7; possibly TRBD2 for D (5 bases). The CDR3 covers 14 residues. The germline gives CDR1 SGHRS, CDR2 YFSETQ. Trimming pared 4 bases from V and 5 bases from J, leaving 16 bases between.

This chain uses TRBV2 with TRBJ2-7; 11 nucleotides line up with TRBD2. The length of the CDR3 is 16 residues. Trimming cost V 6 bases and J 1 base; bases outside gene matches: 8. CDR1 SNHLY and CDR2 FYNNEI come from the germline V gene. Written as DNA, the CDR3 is TGTGCCAGCAGACCGGGCGGGACTAGCGGTTCCTACGAGCAGTACTTC. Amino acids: CASRPGGTSGSYEQYF.

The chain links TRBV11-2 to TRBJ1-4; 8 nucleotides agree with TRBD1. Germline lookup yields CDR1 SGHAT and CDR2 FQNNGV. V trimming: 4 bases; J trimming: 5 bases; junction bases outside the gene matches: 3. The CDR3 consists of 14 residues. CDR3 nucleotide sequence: TGTGCCAGCAGCTCCGGGACAGGAAATGAAAAACTGTTTTTT. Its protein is CASSSGTGNEKLFF.

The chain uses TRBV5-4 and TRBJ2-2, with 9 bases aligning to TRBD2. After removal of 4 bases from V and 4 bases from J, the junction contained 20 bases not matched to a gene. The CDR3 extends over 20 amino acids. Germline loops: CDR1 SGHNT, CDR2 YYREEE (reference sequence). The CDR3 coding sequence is TGTGCCAGCAGCCCGGTGGCTAGCGGGGTAGCCCATCGGGGCACCGGGGAGCTGTTTTTT. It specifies CASSPVASGVAHRGTGELFF.

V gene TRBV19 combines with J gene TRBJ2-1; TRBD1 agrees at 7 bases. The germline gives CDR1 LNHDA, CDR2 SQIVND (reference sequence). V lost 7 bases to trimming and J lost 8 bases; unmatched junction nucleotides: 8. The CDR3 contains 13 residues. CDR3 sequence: CASTTLGGDEQFF. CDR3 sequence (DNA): TGTGCCAGTACCACCTTAGGGGGCGATGAGCAGTTCTTC.